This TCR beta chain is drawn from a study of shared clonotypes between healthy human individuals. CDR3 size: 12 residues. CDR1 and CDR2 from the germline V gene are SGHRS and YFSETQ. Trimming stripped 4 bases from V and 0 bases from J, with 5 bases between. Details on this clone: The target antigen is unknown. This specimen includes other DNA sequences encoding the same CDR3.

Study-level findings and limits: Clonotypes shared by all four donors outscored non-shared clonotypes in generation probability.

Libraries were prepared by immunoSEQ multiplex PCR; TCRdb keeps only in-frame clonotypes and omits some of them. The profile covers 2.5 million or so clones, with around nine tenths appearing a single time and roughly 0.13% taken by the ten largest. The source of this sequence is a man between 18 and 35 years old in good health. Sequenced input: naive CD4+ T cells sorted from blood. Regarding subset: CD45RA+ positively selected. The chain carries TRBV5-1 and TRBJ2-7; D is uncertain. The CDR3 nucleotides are TGCGCCAGCAGCACGGACTCCTACGAGCAGTACTTC. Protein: CASSTDSYEQYF.